Presented here are 16 T cell receptor beta chains from one specimen sequenced in a study of T-cell memory formation after mild COVID-19. Each CDR3 protein gets one entry after TCRdb re-called the 5' RACE reads with MiXCR. The table includes approximately 570,000 distinct CDR3 sequences, roughly 18% detected once. The sequenced material came from PBMCs or a T cell subset sorted from them (not recorded which). The receptors derive from an adult woman who had mild COVID-19 (a few samples of this study predate the infection). Cell type and time point are not known.

This clonotype came up a few times. The rearrangement uses TRBV6-2 or TRBV6-3 and TRBJ1-5; D is undetermined. The CDR3 is 14 residues long. V was clipped by 0 bases and J by 11 bases, with 14 bases between them. In germline, CDR1 is MNHEY, CDR2 SVGEGT. The CDR3 bases are TGTGCCAGCAGTTACTCTAGTATGGGGAGAGCCCAGCATTTT. It is translated as CASSYSSMGRAQHF.

This clonotype has only a few counts. The chain recombines TRBV7-9 with TRBJ2-1; 7 bases agree with TRBD1. J was trimmed by 6 bases and V by 5 bases; bases with no gene match: 7. Germline-derived CDR1 and CDR2 are SEHNR and FQNEAQ (reference sequence). The CDR3 has 14 residues. For the CDR3, the DNA is TGTGCCAGCAGCACTCAGACAGGGAGCAATGAGCAGTTCTTC. Protein: CASSTQTGSNEQFF. The whole variable domain, remainder taken from reference TRBV7-9 and TRBJ2-1, is DTGVSQNPRHKITKRGQNVTFRCDPISEHNRLYWYRQTLGQGPEFLTYFQNEAQLEKSRLLSDRFSAERPKGSFSTLEIQRTEQGDSAMYLCASSTQTGSNEQFFGPGTRLTVL.

The DNA of the CDR3 is TGCAGTGCTAGAAAGCCGTCTAGCGAGCAGTACTTC. Its protein product is CSARKPSSEQYF. The J gene is TRBJ2-7, the V gene TRBV20-1; D remains ambiguous. V shed 2 bases and J shed 6 bases, with 11 bases lying between them. CDR1 and CDR2 (germline): DFQATT, SNEGSKA (reference sequence). The CDR3 contains 12 residues.

The chain links TRBV9 to TRBJ2-6; D gene uncertain. V was shortened by 6 bases and J by 2 bases, with 12 bases between the two germline ends. CDR3 length: 15 residues. Per germline, CDR1 SGDLS and CDR2 YYNGEE. CDR3 nucleotides: TGTGCCAGCACCCGTACGGCCCCTGGGGCCAACGTCCTGACTTTC. It codes for CASTRTAPGANVLTF.

This chain uses TRBV7-9 with TRBJ1-5; no firm D call. The CDR3 runs 12 residues. Trimming removed 1 base at V and 10 bases at J, with 8 bases between. The germline V gene has CDR1 SEHNR and CDR2 FQNEAQ (reference sequence). CDR3 in DNA: TGTGCCAGCAGCTTAGAAGGCAAACCCCAGCATTTT. Translation: CASSLEGKPQHF.

The J gene is TRBJ2-1, the V gene TRBV7-9, with D tentatively TRBD1 or TRBD2 (6 bases each). V dropped 4 bases and J dropped 9 bases, with 22 bases sitting between them. The CDR3 is 16 amino acids. CDR1 and CDR2 from the germline V gene are SEHNR and FQNEAQ (reference sequence). The CDR3 region is CASSSGRGPRSSEQFF. The CDR3 region has the DNA TGTGCCAGCAGCTCGGGTCGGGGGCCGAGGAGCAGTGAGCAGTTCTTC.

This clonotype was found a few times. J is TRBJ2-1 and V is TRBV6-1; 10 positions agree with TRBD2. The CDR3 runs to 16 residues. J gave up 6 bases and V 0 bases, and 5 bases lay outside the gene matches. Germline loops: CDR1 MNHNS, CDR2 SASEGT. The CDR3 reads CASSEALAGGPNEQFF. For the CDR3, the DNA is TGTGCCAGCAGTGAAGCGTTAGCGGGGGGACCCAATGAGCAGTTCTTC.

In its sample, this clonotype was seen a few times. The rearrangement links TRBV12-3 or TRBV12-4 to TRBJ1-2; D is ambiguous. The CDR3 has 12 amino acids. Trimming stripped 6 bases from V and 4 bases from J, with 9 bases between. The DNA of the CDR3 is TGTGCCAGCAGGAGAGGGTTCTATGGCTACACCTTC. Translation: CASRRGFYGYTF.

V is TRBV9 and J is TRBJ2-1, with D unresolved. The CDR3 totals 16 residues. The V gene's germline CDR1 is SGDLS and CDR2 YYNGEE. V lost 3 bases and J 0 bases, leaving 13 bases between the germline ends. CDR3 nucleotide sequence: TGTGCCAGCAGCGCCTCCGGTAGTACCTCCTACAATGAGCAGTTCTTC. Translation: CASSASGSTSYNEQFF.

J is TRBJ1-4 and V is TRBV5-6, with 7 bases aligning to TRBD1. Germline lookup yields CDR1 SGHDT and CDR2 YYEEEE. The CDR3 is made up of 14 amino acids. Losses at the gene ends were 2 bases for V and 7 bases for J; bases not matched to a gene: 5. CDR3 DNA: TGTGCCAGCAGCTTAAGGGCAGGGGGTGAAAAACTGTTTTTT. It specifies CASSLRAGGEKLFF.

The rearrangement joins TRBV7-9 to TRBJ2-1; 10 bases agree with TRBD1. The CDR3 is 15 residues long. J gave up 7 bases and V 5 bases, and 8 bases lay outside the gene matches. From germline, CDR1 is SEHNR and CDR2 FQNEAQ (reference sequence). The CDR3 nucleotides are TGTGCCAGCAGCGTCCGGACAGGGGGAATAAATGAGCAGTTCTTC. Amino acids: CASSVRTGGINEQFF.

This clonotype was picked up a small number of times. The chain links TRBV7-6 to TRBJ2-1; the D call may be TRBD1 or TRBD2 (6 bases each). The CDR3 spans 17 residues. With 4 bases removed from V and 6 bases from J, the gap between germline ends came to 22 bases. Germline CDR1 SGHVS, CDR2 FNYEAQ. The CDR3 is CASSSSRQAGFGNEQFF. CDR3 DNA sequence: TGTGCCAGCAGCTCTTCCAGACAGGCGGGGTTTGGCAATGAGCAGTTCTTC. Complete variable domain (other parts from reference TRBV7-6 and TRBJ2-1): GAGVSQSPRYKVTKRGQDVALRCDPISGHVSLYWYRQALGQGPEFLTYFNYEAQQDKSGLPNDRFSAERPEGSISTLTIQRTEQRDSAMYRCASSSSRQAGFGNEQFFGPGTRLTVL.

The V and J genes are TRBV6-6 and TRBJ2-1, with 7 bases that match TRBD2. The CDR3 has 16 amino acids. V lost 8 bases to trimming and J lost 4 bases; unmatched junction nucleotides: 14. Germline CDR1 is MNHNY and CDR2 is SVGAGI (reference sequence). This chain's CDR3 is CASCPYSSGRYNEQFF. In DNA form, the CDR3 reads TGTGCCAGCTGCCCGTACTCTAGCGGACGGTACAATGAGCAGTTCTTC.

The rearrangement uses TRBV30 and TRBJ1-1; TRBD1 is a possible D gene (5 bases). CDR1 and CDR2 from the germline V gene are GTSNPN and SVGIG (reference sequence). The CDR3 has 16 amino acids. Trimming stripped 0 bases from V and 0 bases from J, with 14 bases between. In DNA, the CDR3 is TGTGCCTGGAGTGTACGCGTAGGGGAGGTGAACACTGAAGCTTTCTTT. Translation gives CAWSVRVGEVNTEAFF.

The chain carries TRBV6-5 and TRBJ1-2, with D unresolved. V lost 7 bases and J 7 bases, leaving 16 bases between the germline ends. Germline values: CDR1 MNHEY, CDR2 SVGAGI. This CDR3 has 13 residues. The CDR3 DNA reads TGTGCCAGCACCCATTCAGAGTGGGGTGGCTACACCTTC. It yields the protein CASTHSEWGGYTF.

This clonotype was counted only a few times. The chain combines TRBV12-3 or TRBV12-4 with TRBJ2-1, with 7 nucleotides matching TRBD2. V gave up 5 bases and J gave up 15 bases; unmatched junction bases: 10. This CDR3 spans 12 amino acids. In DNA form, the CDR3 reads TGTGCCAGCAGTCCCCAACGACTAGCCCGGTTCTTC. Amino acids: CASSPQRLARFF.